The following is a T cell receptor beta chain sequence with its context. Method: immunoSEQ multiplex PCR; TCRdb's copy keeps in-frame clones and lacks some. Of about 71,000 clones in the sample, over 85% are singletons; the top ten hold 0.4% to 0.5%. This entry is derived from a study of technical replicates of blood from several donors. The sequenced material came from T cells isolated from PBMCs. This TCR was sampled from a human donor in good health.

CDR3 in DNA: TGTGCCAGCAGTGTTGGGGGGGCCAGGGAGCAGTACTTC. This translates into CASSVGGAREQYF. The chain has TRBV2 and TRBJ2-7; maybe TRBD2 (7 bases). The CDR3 contains 13 residues. CDR1 and CDR2 from the germline V gene are SNHLY and FYNNEI. The V gene lost 4 bases and the J gene lost 7 bases, with 14 bases spanning the gap.